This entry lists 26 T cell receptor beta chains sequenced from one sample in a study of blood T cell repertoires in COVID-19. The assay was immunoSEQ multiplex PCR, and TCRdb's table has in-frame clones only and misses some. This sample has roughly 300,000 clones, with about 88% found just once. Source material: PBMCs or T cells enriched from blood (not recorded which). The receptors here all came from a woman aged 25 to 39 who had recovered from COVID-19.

Here the CDR3 reads CASSVTGGNSPLHF. CDR3 in DNA: TGTGCCAGCAGTGTCACAGGGGGCAATTCACCCCTCCACTTT. This rearrangement joins TRBV25-1 to TRBJ1-6; 9 bases align to TRBD1. CDR3 length: 14 residues. The trim removed 4 bases at V and 7 bases at J, leaving 2 bases unmatched. CDR1 is MGHDK, CDR2 SYGVNS, per germline.

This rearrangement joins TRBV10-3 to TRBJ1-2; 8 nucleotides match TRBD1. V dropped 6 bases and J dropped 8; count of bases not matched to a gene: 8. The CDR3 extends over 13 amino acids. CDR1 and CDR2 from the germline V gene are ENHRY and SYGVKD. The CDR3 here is CAISDGQGEGYTF. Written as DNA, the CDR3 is TGTGCCATCAGCGACGGACAGGGAGAAGGCTACACCTTC.

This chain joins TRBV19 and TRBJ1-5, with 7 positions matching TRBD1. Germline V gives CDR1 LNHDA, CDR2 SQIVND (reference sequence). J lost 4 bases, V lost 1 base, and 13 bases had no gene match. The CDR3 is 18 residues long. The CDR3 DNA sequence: TGTGCCAGTAGTATAGTCGGGACAGAAGACCGATTAAATCAGCCCCAGCATTTT. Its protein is CASSIVGTEDRLNQPQHF.

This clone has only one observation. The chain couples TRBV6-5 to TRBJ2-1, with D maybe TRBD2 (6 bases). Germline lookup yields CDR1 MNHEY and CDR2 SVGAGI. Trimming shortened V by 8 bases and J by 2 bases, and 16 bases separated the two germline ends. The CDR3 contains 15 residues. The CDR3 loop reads CASGMVGGPYNEQFF. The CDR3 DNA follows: TGTGCCAGCGGGATGGTGGGGGGACCCTACAATGAGCAGTTCTTC.

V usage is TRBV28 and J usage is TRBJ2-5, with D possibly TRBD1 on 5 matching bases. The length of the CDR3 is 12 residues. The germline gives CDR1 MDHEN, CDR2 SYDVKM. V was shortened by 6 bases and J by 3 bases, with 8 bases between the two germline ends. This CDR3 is CASRGEEETQYF. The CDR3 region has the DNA TGTGCCAGCAGAGGGGAAGAAGAGACCCAGTACTTC. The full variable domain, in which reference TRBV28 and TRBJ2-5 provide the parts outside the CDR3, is DVKVTQSSRYLVKRTGEKVFLECVQDMDHENMFWYRQDPGLGLRLIYFSYDVKMKEKGDIPEGYSVSREKKERFSLILESASTNQTSMYLCASRGEEETQYFGPGTRLLVL.

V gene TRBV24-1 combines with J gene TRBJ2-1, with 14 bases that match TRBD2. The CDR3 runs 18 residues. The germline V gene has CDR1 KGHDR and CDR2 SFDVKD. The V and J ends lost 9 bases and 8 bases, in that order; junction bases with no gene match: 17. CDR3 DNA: TGTGCCACCTCGAGGACTAGCGGGGGGCCCGCCGCGACCTATGAGCAGTTCTTC. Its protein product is CATSRTSGGPAATYEQFF.

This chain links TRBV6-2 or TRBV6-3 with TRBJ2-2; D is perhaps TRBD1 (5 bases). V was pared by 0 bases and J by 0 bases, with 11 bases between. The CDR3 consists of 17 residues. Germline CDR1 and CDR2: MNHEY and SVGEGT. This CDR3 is CASSYSTSRANTGELFF. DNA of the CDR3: TGTGCCAGCAGTTACTCGACCTCCAGGGCGAACACCGGGGAGCTGTTTTTT.

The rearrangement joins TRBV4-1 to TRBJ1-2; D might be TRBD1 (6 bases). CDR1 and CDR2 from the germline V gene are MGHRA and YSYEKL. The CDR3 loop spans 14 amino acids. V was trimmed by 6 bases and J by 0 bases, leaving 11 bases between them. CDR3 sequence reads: CASSRQDSNYGYTF. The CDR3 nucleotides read TGCGCCAGCAGTAGACAGGACTCTAACTATGGCTACACCTTC.

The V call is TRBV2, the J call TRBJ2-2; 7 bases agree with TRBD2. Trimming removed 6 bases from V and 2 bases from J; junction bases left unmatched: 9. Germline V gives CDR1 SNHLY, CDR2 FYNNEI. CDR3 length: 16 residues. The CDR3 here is CASRVFGGRNTGELFF. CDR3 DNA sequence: TGTGCCAGCAGGGTGTTCGGGGGGAGAAACACCGGGGAGCTGTTTTTT.

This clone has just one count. CDR3 sequence reads: CASSLASGLAGNTQYF. CDR3 sequence (DNA): TGTGCCAGCAGCTTAGCGAGCGGACTAGCCGGGAATACGCAGTATTTT. The V gene is TRBV7-8, the J gene TRBJ2-3; 8 nucleotides match TRBD2. The germline V gene has CDR1 SGHVS and CDR2 FQNEAQ. There are 16 residues in the CDR3. Trimming cost V 0 bases and J 7 bases; bases outside gene matches: 9.

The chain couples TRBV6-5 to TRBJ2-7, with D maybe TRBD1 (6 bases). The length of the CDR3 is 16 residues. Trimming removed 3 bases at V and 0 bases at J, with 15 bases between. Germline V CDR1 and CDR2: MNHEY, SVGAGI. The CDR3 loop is CASSYNPGTPSYEQYF. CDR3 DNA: TGTGCCAGCAGTTATAACCCCGGGACACCCTCCTACGAGCAGTACTTC.

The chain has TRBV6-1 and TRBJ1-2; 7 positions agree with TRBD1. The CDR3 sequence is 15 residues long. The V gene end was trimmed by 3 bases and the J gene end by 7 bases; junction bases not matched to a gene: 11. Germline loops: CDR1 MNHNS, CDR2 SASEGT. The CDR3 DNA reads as TGTGCCAGCAGTGATTTAGGTGGGACAGTGGGTGGCTACACCTTC. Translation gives CASSDLGGTVGGYTF.

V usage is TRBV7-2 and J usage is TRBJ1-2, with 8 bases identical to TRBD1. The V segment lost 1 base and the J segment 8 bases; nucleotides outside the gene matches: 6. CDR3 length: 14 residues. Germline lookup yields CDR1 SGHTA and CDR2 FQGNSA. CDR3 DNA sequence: TGTGCCAGCAGCTTAGTGGGACAGGCGAGAGGCTACACCTTC. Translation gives CASSLVGQARGYTF.

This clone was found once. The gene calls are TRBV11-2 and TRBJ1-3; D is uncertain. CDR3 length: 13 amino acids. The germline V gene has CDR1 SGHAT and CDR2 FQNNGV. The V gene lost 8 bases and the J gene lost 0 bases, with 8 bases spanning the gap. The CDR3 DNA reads TGTGCCAGCGGTGAGAGCTCTGGAAACACCATATATTTT. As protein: CASGESSGNTIYF. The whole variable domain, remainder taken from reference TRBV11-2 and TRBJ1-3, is EAGVAQSPRYKIIEKRQSVAFWCNPISGHATLYWYQQILGQGPKLLIQFQNNGVVDDSQLPKDRFSAERLKGVDSTLKIQPAKLEDSAVYLCASGESSGNTIYFGEGSWLTVV.

The CDR3 DNA reads TGTGCCAGCAGCTTAGTTAGCGGAGGAGATACGCAGTATTTT. It specifies CASSLVSGGDTQYF. The V and J genes are TRBV7-2 and TRBJ2-3; D may be TRBD2 (6 bases). CDR1 and CDR2 (germline): SGHTA, FQGNSA. The CDR3 has 14 amino acids. V shed 1 base and J shed 5 bases, with 10 bases lying between them.

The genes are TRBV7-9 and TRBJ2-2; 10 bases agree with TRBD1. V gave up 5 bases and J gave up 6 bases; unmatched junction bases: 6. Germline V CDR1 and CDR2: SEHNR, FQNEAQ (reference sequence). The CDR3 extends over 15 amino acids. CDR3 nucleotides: TGTGCCAGCAGCCCGGGACAGGGGAATGCCGGGGAGCTGTTTTTT. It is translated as CASSPGQGNAGELFF.

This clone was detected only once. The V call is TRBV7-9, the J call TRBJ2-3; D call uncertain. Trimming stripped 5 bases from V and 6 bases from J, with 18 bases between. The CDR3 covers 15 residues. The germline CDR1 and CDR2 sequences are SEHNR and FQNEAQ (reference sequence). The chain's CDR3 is CASSQKASPGDTQYF. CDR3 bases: TGTGCCAGCAGCCAGAAGGCCAGCCCCGGGGATACGCAGTATTTT.

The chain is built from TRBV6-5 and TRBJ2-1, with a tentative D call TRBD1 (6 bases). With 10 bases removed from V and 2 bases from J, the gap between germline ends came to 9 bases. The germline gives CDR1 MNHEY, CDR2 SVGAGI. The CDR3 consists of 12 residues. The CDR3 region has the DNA TGTGCCACCAGGGGCACCTACAATGAGCAGTTCTTC. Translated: CATRGTYNEQFF.

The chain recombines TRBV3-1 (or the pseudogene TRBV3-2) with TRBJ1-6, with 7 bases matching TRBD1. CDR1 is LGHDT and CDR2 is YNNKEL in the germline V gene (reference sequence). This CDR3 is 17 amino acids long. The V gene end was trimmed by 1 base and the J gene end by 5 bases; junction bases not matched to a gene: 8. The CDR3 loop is CASSQGNGDRHNSPLHF. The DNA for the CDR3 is TGTGCCAGCAGCCAAGGTAATGGGGACAGACATAATTCACCCCTCCACTTT.

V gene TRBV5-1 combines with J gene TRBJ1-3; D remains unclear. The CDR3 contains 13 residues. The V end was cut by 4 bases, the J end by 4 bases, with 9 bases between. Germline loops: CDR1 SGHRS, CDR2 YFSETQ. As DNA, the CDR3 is TGCGCCAGCAGCGAATCCAGGGGAAACACCATATATTTT. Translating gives CASSESRGNTIYF.

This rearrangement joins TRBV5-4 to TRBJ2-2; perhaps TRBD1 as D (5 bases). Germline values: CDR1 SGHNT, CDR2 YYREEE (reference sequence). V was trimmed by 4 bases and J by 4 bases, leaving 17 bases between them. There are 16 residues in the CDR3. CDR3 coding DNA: TGTGCCAGCAGCCCCACAGGTTACGCAGGCACCGGGGAGCTGTTTTTT. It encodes CASSPTGYAGTGELFF.

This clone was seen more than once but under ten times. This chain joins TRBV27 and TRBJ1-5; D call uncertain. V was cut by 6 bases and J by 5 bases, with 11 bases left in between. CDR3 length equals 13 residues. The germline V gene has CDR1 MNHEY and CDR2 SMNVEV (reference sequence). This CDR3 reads CASRHLIDQPQHF. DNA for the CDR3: TGTGCCAGCAGACATTTGATTGATCAGCCCCAGCATTTT.

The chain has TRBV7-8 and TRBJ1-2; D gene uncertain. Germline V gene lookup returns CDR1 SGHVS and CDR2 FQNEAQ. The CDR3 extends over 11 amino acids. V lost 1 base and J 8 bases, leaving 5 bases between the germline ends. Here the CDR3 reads CASSLDGGYTF. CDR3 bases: TGTGCCAGCAGCTTAGATGGCGGCTACACCTTC.

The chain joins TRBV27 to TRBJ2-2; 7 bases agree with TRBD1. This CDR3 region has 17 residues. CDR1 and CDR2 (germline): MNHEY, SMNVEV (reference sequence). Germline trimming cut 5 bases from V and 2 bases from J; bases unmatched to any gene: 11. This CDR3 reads CASSPYMTGYNTGELFF. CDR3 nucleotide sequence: TGTGCCAGCAGTCCGTATATGACAGGGTACAACACCGGGGAGCTGTTTTTT.

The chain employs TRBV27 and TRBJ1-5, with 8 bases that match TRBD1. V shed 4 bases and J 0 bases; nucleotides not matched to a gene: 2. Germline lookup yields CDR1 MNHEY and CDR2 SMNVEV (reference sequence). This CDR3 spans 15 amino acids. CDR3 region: CASSWTGNSNQPQHF. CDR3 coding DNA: TGTGCCAGCAGTTGGACAGGGAATAGCAATCAGCCCCAGCATTTT.

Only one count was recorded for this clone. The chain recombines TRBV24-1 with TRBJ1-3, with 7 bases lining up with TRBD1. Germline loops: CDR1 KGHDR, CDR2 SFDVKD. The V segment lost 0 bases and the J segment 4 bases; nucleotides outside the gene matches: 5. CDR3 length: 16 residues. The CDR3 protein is CATSDLGGGEGNTIYF. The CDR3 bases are TGTGCCACCAGTGATTTGGGAGGGGGCGAAGGAAACACCATATATTTT.